This section outlines one T cell receptor (beta chain) sequence together with its context. The antigen is unknown. Semi-nested PCR with Nested Universal Primer A followed constant-region reverse priming of full-length variable regions. TCRdb re-called the 5' RACE reads with MiXCR, one entry per CDR3 protein. This sample has approximately 12,000 distinct CDR3 sequences, with 40% to 55% found just once. Regarding the study as a whole: In terms of TCR gene usage, tumor memory CD4+ T cells clustered together with blood and lymph node memory CD4+ cells, as well as with lymph node naive CD4+ cells.

The TCR comes from a female donor with breast cancer. Source material: tumor-infiltrating naive CD4+ T cells sorted from the breast tumor. Subset described: naive CD4+ T cells, CD4+CD45RA+CD25-.

Here the CDR3 DNA reads TGTGCCAGTAGTCACACCGGGAGCAATTCACCCCTCCACTTT. This translates into CASSHTGSNSPLHF. This rearrangement joins TRBV19 to TRBJ1-6, with D unresolved. Germline assignment: CDR1 LNHDA and CDR2 SQIVND (reference sequence). Trimming shortened V by 5 bases and J by 7 bases, and 12 bases separated the two germline ends. The CDR3 has 14 amino acids. Full variable domain (missing parts from reference TRBV19 and TRBJ1-6): DGGITQSPKYLFRKEGQNVTLSCEQNLNHDAMYWYRQDPGQGLRLIYYSQIVNDFQKGDIAEGYSVSREKKESFPLTVTSAQKNPTAFYLCASSHTGSNSPLHFGNGTRLTVT.